This TCR beta chain was observed in a study of spatial heterogeneity in lung cancer. Findings and limits, study-wide: Within tumors, counts of expanded alpha and beta TCRs tracked tumor mutation counts.

Each CDR3 protein gets one entry after TCRdb re-called the 5' RACE reads with MiXCR. This table has 7,000 to 9,500 distinct CDR3 sequences, around 8.9% appearing once. Time point meaning: sample taken at primary tumor resection. This clonotype came up a few times. The antigen is not known. The CDR3 extends over 14 amino acids. Trimming at V came to 6 bases and at J to 2 bases, leaving 7 bases not matched to a gene. Germline loops: CDR1 DFQATT, CDR2 SNEGSKA (reference sequence). Sequenced here: lung tumor tissue, sampled at surgery. The V gene is TRBV20-1, the J gene TRBJ2-1; 7 positions agree with TRBD2. The sequence was obtained from a male donor with early-stage non-small cell lung cancer. In nucleotides, the CDR3 is TGCAGTGCCCCCGTGCTAGCGGCCTACAATGAGCAGTTCTTC. It yields the protein CSAPVLAAYNEQFF.